The 10 T cell receptor beta chains presented below share a single source sample, sequenced in a study of T-cell memory formation after mild COVID-19. Via MiXCR, TCRdb re-called the 5' RACE reads, giving one row per CDR3 protein. The sample records under 350,000 distinct CDR3 sequences, around 16% being singletons. Material: PBMCs or a T cell subset sorted from them (not recorded which). These receptors originate from a man in his late teens or twenties who had mild COVID-19 (a few samples of this study predate the infection). Cell type and time point are not known.

The chain links TRBV24-1 to TRBJ2-1, with D perhaps TRBD2 (5 bases). Per the germline V gene, CDR1 is KGHDR and CDR2 is SFDVKD. This CDR3 contains 14 residues. The germline V and J ends were trimmed by 7 bases and 0 bases, with 9 bases remaining between them. This CDR3 is CATRDSSSYNEQFF. DNA of the CDR3: TGTGCCACCAGGGACTCAAGCTCCTACAATGAGCAGTTCTTC.

This clonotype was seen more than once but under ten times. The chain recombines TRBV7-9 with TRBJ1-1, with 7 positions matching TRBD1. Germline CDR1 is SEHNR and CDR2 is FQNEAQ (reference sequence). The CDR3 contains 15 residues. The ends lost 5 bases at V and 5 bases at J; junction bases unmatched: 11. This CDR3 is CASSKTLQGSTEAFF. The CDR3 nucleotides read TGTGCCAGCAGCAAGACTCTACAGGGGTCGACTGAAGCTTTCTTT.

This clonotype appeared many times. The V gene is TRBV5-1, the J gene TRBJ2-5; D may be TRBD2 (7 bases). The CDR3 has 15 residues. V lost 7 bases and J 5 bases, leaving 21 bases between the germline ends. Per germline, CDR1 SGHRS and CDR2 YFSETQ. The DNA for the CDR3 is TGCGCCAGCGGATCCCTGGGGGGGGCCGGGGAGACCCAGTACTTC. It translates to CASGSLGGAGETQYF.

This clonotype was counted a few times. CDR3: CASNGGGTGELFF. For the CDR3, the DNA is TGTGCCAGCAATGGGGGGGGAACCGGGGAGCTGTTTTTT. This sequence joins TRBV4-2 and TRBJ2-2; 7 positions match TRBD2. The CDR3 has 13 amino acids. The V segment lost 7 bases and the J segment 5 bases; nucleotides outside the gene matches: 4. Germline V gives CDR1 LGHNA, CDR2 YNFKEQ.

The chain employs TRBV7-6 and TRBJ2-5; D unclear. The CDR3 loop spans 13 amino acids. V dropped 5 bases and J dropped 4 bases, with 11 bases sitting between them. Germline CDR1 reads SGHVS; CDR2 reads FNYEAQ. As DNA, the CDR3 is TGTGCCAGCAGCCCCCGGTTGAGAGAGACCCAGTACTTC. It translates to CASSPRLRETQYF.

The sample holds a few counts of this clonotype. The chain couples TRBV2 to TRBJ2-7; TRBD1 is a possible D gene (6 bases). Germline CDR1 SNHLY, CDR2 FYNNEI. CDR3 length: 14 residues. The V end was cut by 0 bases, the J end by 2 bases, with 8 bases between. CDR3 nucleotide sequence: TGTGCCAGCAGTGAAGCGGCAGGGGCCTACGAGCAGTACGTC. Protein sequence: CASSEAAGAYEQYV.

This chain joins TRBV4-1 and TRBJ2-3, with 9 nucleotides matching TRBD2. Germline V gives CDR1 MGHRA, CDR2 YSYEKL. There are 17 residues in the CDR3. J lost 11 bases, V lost 0 bases, and 15 bases had no gene match. The CDR3 spells CASSQESQAGGLIRQYF. CDR3 in DNA: TGCGCCAGCAGCCAAGAGTCGCAAGCGGGGGGTTTGATCAGGCAGTATTTT.

In its sample, this clonotype was seen a few times. This rearrangement joins TRBV7-9 to TRBJ1-1; D not certain. CDR1 and CDR2 from the germline V gene are SEHNR and FQNEAQ (reference sequence). Trimming cost V 6 bases and J 1 base, with 12 bases left between them. The CDR3 is 14 residues long. CDR3 nucleotide sequence: TGTGCCAGCAGGGCCCTTGGAGCGAACACTGAAGCTTTCTTT. Its translation: CASRALGANTEAFF.

The table lists this clonotype with a few counts. This chain links TRBV5-1 with TRBJ2-3; D tentatively reads TRBD1 or TRBD2 (5 bases each). V lost 6 bases to trimming and J lost 9 bases, with 20 bases between them. The CDR3 has 14 residues. Germline V CDR1 and CDR2: SGHRS, YFSETQ. The CDR3 DNA sequence: TGCGCCAGCACCCCTCTGGGTGGGGGAATGACGCAGTATTTT. Protein: CASTPLGGGMTQYF.

This chain joins TRBV15 and TRBJ1-1; D gene unclear. This CDR3 comprises 14 residues. CDR1 and CDR2 (germline): LNHNV, YYDKDF (reference sequence). V lost 0 bases to trimming and J lost 3 bases, with 8 bases between them. CDR3 residues: CATSRDYGHTEAFF. CDR3 DNA: TGTGCCACCAGCAGAGATTACGGGCACACTGAAGCTTTCTTT.